This TCR beta chain was sequenced during a study of cytomegalovirus exposure and HLA in healthy donors. Regarding this clone: The antigen remains undetermined.

Study-wide points: Among TCR beta chains of equal frequency, HLA-associated ones were more clonally expanded in a later analysis. A later analysis found TCR association rates differed by HLA locus, highest for DRB1 and lowest for HLA-C.

Germline CDR1 reads MGHDK; CDR2 reads SYGVNS. The CDR3 has 16 amino acids. V shed 3 bases, J shed 2 bases, and the junction held 3 bases outside the gene matches. PCR employed 60 Vbeta and 13 Jbeta primers. TCRdb's copy holds only in-frame clones and misses some; the assay was immunoSEQ multiplex PCR. The sample yields some 200,000 clones, 65% to 85% seen once. V is TRBV25-1 and J is TRBJ2-3, with TRBD2 matching over 12 bases. Sample: PBMCs. The sequence came from a boy aged 2 to 10 in good health and CMV-seronegative. CDR3 sequence (DNA): TGTGCCAGCAGTGACCCTAGCGGGGGGGACACAGATACGCAGTATTTT. Residues: CASSDPSGGDTDTQYF.